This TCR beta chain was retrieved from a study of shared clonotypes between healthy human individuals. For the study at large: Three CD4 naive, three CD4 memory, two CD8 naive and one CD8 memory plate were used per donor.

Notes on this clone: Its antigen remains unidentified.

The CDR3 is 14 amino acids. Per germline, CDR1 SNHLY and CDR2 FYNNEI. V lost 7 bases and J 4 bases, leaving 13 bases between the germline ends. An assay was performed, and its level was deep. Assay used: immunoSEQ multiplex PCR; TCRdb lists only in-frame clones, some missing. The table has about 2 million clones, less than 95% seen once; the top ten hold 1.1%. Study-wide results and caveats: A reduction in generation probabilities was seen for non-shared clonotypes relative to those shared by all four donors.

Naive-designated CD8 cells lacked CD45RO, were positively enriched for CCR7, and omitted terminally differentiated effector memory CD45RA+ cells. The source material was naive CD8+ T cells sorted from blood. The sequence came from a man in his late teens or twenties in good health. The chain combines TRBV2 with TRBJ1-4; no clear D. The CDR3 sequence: CASIGSTLNEKLFF. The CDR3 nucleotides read TGTGCCAGCATAGGCTCAACTCTTAATGAAAAACTGTTTTTT.